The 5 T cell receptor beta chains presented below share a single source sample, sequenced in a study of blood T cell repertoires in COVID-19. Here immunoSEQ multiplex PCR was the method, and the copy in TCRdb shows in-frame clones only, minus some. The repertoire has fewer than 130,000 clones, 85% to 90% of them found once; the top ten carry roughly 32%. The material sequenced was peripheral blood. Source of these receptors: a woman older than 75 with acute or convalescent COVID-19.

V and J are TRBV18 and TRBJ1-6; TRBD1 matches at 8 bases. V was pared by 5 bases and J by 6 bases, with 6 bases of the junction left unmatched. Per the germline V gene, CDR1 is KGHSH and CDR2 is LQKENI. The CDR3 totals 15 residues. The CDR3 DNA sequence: TGTGCCAGCTCAGCCAGCGGACAGGGTAATTCACCCCTCCACTTT. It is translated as CASSASGQGNSPLHF.

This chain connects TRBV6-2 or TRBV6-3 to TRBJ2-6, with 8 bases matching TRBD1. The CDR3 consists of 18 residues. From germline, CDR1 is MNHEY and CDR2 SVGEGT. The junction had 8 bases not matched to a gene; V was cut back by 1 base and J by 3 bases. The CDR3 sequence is CASSYLAGGASGANVLTF. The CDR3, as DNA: TGTGCCAGCAGTTACTTGGCAGGGGGCGCGAGTGGGGCCAACGTCCTGACTTTC.

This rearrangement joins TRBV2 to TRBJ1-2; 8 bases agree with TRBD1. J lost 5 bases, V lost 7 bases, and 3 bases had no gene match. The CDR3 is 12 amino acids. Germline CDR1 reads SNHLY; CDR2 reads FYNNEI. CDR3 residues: CASTGTGYGYTF. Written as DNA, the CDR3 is TGTGCCAGCACCGGGACAGGATATGGCTACACCTTC.

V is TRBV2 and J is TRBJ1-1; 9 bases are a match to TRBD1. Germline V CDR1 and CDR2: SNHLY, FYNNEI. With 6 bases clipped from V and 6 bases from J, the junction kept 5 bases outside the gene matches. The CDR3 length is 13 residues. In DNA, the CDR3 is TGTGCCAGCAGGGACAGGGGATGGGCTGAAGCTTTCTTT. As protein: CASRDRGWAEAFF.

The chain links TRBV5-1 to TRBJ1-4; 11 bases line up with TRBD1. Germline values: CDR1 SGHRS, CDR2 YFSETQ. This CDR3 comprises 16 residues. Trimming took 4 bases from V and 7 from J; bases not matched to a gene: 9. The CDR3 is CASSVGTGGPGEKLFF. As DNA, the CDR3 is TGCGCCAGCAGCGTCGGGACAGGGGGACCGGGTGAAAAACTGTTTTTT. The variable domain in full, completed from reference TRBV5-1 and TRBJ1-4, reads KAGVTQTPRYLIKTRGQQVTLSCSPISGHRSVSWYQQTPGQGLQFLFEYFSETQRNKGNFPGRFSGRQFSNSRSEMNVSTLELGDSALYLCASSVGTGGPGEKLFFGSGTQLSVL.